A selection of T cell receptor beta chains follows, all from one sample in a study of T-cell memory formation after mild COVID-19. TCRdb re-analysed the 5' RACE reads in MiXCR, keeping a single row per CDR3 protein. This table has approximately 50,000 distinct CDR3 sequences, about 12% appearing once. Sequences were obtained from PBMCs or a T cell subset sorted from them (not recorded which). The source is a man between 18 and 29 years old who had mild COVID-19 (a few samples of this study predate the infection). Cell type and time point are not known. The CDR3 runs from the conserved cysteine through the conserved F or W. A D gene is named only where the DNA matches it firmly. Expanded clones get a size class; other rows say once, few or many, or leave the size out.

j_call: TRBJ1-2
v_call: TRBV18
clone_size: NA
d_call: NA
cdr3_aa: CASSPTMGYYGYTF
cdr3_nt: TGTGCCAGCTCACCAACAATGGGGTACTATGGCTACACCTTC

j_call: TRBJ2-3
v_call: TRBV7-2
clone_size: many
d_call: NA
cdr3_aa: CASSFGGTDTQYF
cdr3_nt: TGTGCCAGCAGCTTCGGCGGTACAGATACGCAGTATTTT

j_call: TRBJ1-1
v_call: TRBV5-1
clone_size: many
d_call: NA
cdr3_aa: CASSLTVTMNTEAFF
cdr3_nt: TGCGCCAGCAGCTTGACCGTCACGATGAACACTGAAGCTTTCTTT

j_call: TRBJ1-1
v_call: TRBV6-2/TRBV6-3
clone_size: few
d_call: TRBD1
cdr3_aa: CASSYQGAASEAFF
cdr3_nt: TGTGCCAGCAGTTACCAGGGGGCAGCCTCTGAAGCTTTCTTT

j_call: TRBJ1-4
v_call: TRBV10-2
clone_size: NA
d_call: NA
cdr3_aa: CASSEPAYGEKLFF
cdr3_nt: TGCGCCAGCAGTGAGCCAGCCTATGGTGAAAAACTGTTTTTT

j_call: TRBJ2-5
v_call: TRBV27
clone_size: few
d_call: NA
cdr3_aa: CASSFRVQETQYF
cdr3_nt: TGTGCCAGCAGTTTCAGGGTCCAAGAGACCCAGTACTTC

j_call: TRBJ1-1
v_call: TRBV4-3
clone_size: few
d_call: NA
cdr3_aa: CASPRVAEAFF
cdr3_nt: TGCGCCAGCCCCCGGGTGGCTGAAGCTTTCTTT

j_call: TRBJ2-5
v_call: TRBV5-1
clone_size: many
d_call: TRBD1
cdr3_aa: CASSGGQEQETQYF
cdr3_nt: TGCGCCAGCAGCGGGGGACAGGAGCAAGAGACCCAGTACTTC

j_call: TRBJ2-2
v_call: TRBV7-2
clone_size: many
d_call: NA
cdr3_aa: CASSSPDGGWYTGELFF
cdr3_nt: TGTGCCAGCAGCTCCCCAGATGGGGGCTGGTACACCGGGGAGCTGTTTTTT

j_call: TRBJ2-5
v_call: TRBV9
clone_size: few
d_call: NA
cdr3_aa: CASSGRRGLQETQYF
cdr3_nt: TGTGCCAGCAGCGGCCGGCGGGGGCTACAAGAGACCCAGTACTTC

j_call: TRBJ2-1
v_call: TRBV7-2
clone_size: NA
d_call: NA
cdr3_aa: CASSIRRGAYNEQFF
cdr3_nt: TGTGCCAGCAGCATCAGGAGGGGAGCATACAATGAGCAGTTCTTC

j_call: TRBJ1-1
v_call: TRBV7-9
clone_size: few
d_call: NA
cdr3_aa: CASSPITSTEAFF
cdr3_nt: TGTGCCAGCAGCCCGATAACATCCACTGAAGCTTTCTTT

j_call: TRBJ1-1
v_call: TRBV4-1
clone_size: many
d_call: NA
cdr3_aa: CASSHRGKTAEDTEAFF
cdr3_nt: TGCGCCAGCAGCCACCGGGGGAAGACGGCAGAGGACACTGAAGCTTTCTTT

j_call: TRBJ2-1
v_call: TRBV4-1
clone_size: many
d_call: NA
cdr3_aa: CASSHYNEQFF
cdr3_nt: TGCGCCAGCAGCCACTACAATGAGCAGTTCTTC

j_call: TRBJ1-1
v_call: TRBV6-2/TRBV6-3
clone_size: NA
d_call: NA
cdr3_aa: CASSAYRRSAEAFF
cdr3_nt: TGTGCCAGCAGTGCATACAGGCGAAGCGCTGAAGCTTTCTTT

j_call: TRBJ2-3
v_call: TRBV12-3/TRBV12-4
clone_size: NA
d_call: NA
cdr3_aa: CASSLSGFTDTQYF
cdr3_nt: TGTGCCAGCAGTTTAAGCGGGTTCACAGATACGCAGTATTTT

j_call: TRBJ1-6
v_call: TRBV12-3/TRBV12-4
clone_size: many
d_call: NA
cdr3_aa: CASSSLLRVAPLHF
cdr3_nt: TGTGCCAGCAGTTCACTCCTCAGGGTTGCACCCCTCCACTTT

j_call: TRBJ2-2
v_call: TRBV6-6
clone_size: many
d_call: NA
cdr3_aa: CASSYLTAGELFF
cdr3_nt: TGTGCCAGCAGTTATCTTACAGCCGGGGAGCTGTTTTTT

j_call: TRBJ2-3
v_call: TRBV7-2
clone_size: many
d_call: NA
cdr3_aa: CASSPYTTDTQYF
cdr3_nt: TGTGCCAGCAGCCCCTACACCACAGATACGCAGTATTTT

j_call: TRBJ2-1
v_call: TRBV7-2
clone_size: NA
d_call: NA
cdr3_aa: CASSLSSRGRTYNEQFF
cdr3_nt: TGTGCCAGCAGCTTATCGTCGAGGGGGAGGACCTACAATGAGCAGTTCTTC

j_call: TRBJ1-1
v_call: TRBV5-1
clone_size: many
d_call: NA
cdr3_aa: CASSPLTALNTEAFF
cdr3_nt: TGCGCCAGCAGCCCTTTGACAGCCTTGAACACTGAAGCTTTCTTT

j_call: TRBJ1-5
v_call: TRBV7-2
clone_size: few
d_call: NA
cdr3_aa: CASSLALAGLLGQPQHF
cdr3_nt: TGTGCCAGCAGCTTAGCGCTCGCAGGGCTCCTGGGCCAGCCCCAGCATTTT

j_call: TRBJ1-2
v_call: TRBV20-1
clone_size: few
d_call: TRBD1
cdr3_aa: CSAPTGTDGYTF
cdr3_nt: TGCAGTGCGCCGACAGGGACAGATGGCTACACCTTC

j_call: TRBJ2-3
v_call: TRBV4-2
clone_size: few
d_call: TRBD2
cdr3_aa: CASEPRRTGGTDTQYF
cdr3_nt: TGTGCCAGCGAACCACGGCGGACGGGGGGGACAGATACGCAGTATTTT

j_call: TRBJ2-1
v_call: TRBV12-3/TRBV12-4
clone_size: many
d_call: NA
cdr3_aa: CASSLEGSSSYNEQFF
cdr3_nt: TGTGCCAGCAGTTTAGAAGGGAGCAGCTCCTACAATGAGCAGTTCTTC

j_call: TRBJ2-3
v_call: TRBV6-6
clone_size: NA
d_call: NA
cdr3_aa: CASSSRDKGTDTQYF
cdr3_nt: TGTGCCAGCAGTTCCCGGGACAAAGGCACAGATACGCAGTATTTT

j_call: TRBJ1-5
v_call: TRBV7-2
clone_size: NA
d_call: NA
cdr3_aa: CASSHGGESQPQHF
cdr3_nt: TGTGCCAGCAGCCACGGGGGGGAAAGTCAGCCCCAGCATTTT

j_call: TRBJ2-3
v_call: TRBV7-6
clone_size: few
d_call: TRBD2
cdr3_aa: CASSPRIAGGGTDTQYF
cdr3_nt: TGTGCCAGCAGCCCCAGGATAGCGGGGGGAGGTACAGATACGCAGTATTTT

j_call: TRBJ2-7
v_call: TRBV7-2
clone_size: many
d_call: NA
cdr3_aa: CASSLYGGEQYF
cdr3_nt: TGTGCCAGCAGCTTATACGGGGGAGAGCAGTACTTC

j_call: TRBJ2-5
v_call: TRBV25-1
clone_size: few
d_call: TRBD1
cdr3_aa: CASSGRQGSTGYDETQYF
cdr3_nt: TGTGCCAGCAGTGGGCGACAGGGTTCCACGGGTTATGATGAGACCCAGTACTTC